This TCR beta chain emerged from a study of blood T cell repertoires in COVID-19. Study as a whole: Sources were T cells, B-cell-depleted T cells, or PBMCs; the material itself was cDNA or gDNA.

CDR1 and CDR2 from the germline V gene are SGHTA and FQGTGA. The ends lost 6 bases at V and 6 bases at J; junction bases unmatched: 13. The CDR3 spans 16 residues. Libraries were prepared by immunoSEQ multiplex PCR; TCRdb keeps only in-frame clonotypes and omits some of them. This table has fewer than 250,000 clones, around nine tenths appearing once. The receptor's source is a man aged 40-49 years with acute or convalescent COVID-19. Sequencing was done on a sample of peripheral blood. The chain combines TRBV7-3 with TRBJ2-3; 9 bases are a match to TRBD2. The CDR3 region is CASRRTSDGVEDTQYF. The CDR3 nucleotides are TGTGCCAGCAGGCGGACTAGCGATGGGGTTGAGGATACGCAGTATTTT.